This record looks at one TCR beta chain sequence and its context. Assay used: immunoSEQ multiplex PCR; TCRdb lists only in-frame clones, some missing. The table has around 170,000 clones, roughly nine tenths seen once. These data originate in a study of T cell responses to AZD1222 COVID-19 vaccine. Here the sequenced sample was peripheral blood, taken on day 0 of AZD1222 vaccination. The TCR originated in an adult in good health.

CDR3 in amino acids: CASSSESGANVLTF. For the CDR3, the DNA is TGTGCCAGCAGTTCAGAATCTGGGGCCAACGTCCTGACTTTC. The genes are TRBV7-2 and TRBJ2-6; no reliable D call. Germline values: CDR1 SGHTA, CDR2 FQGNSA. This CDR3 is 14 amino acids long. V lost 6 bases and J 1 base, leaving 7 bases between the germline ends. Full variable domain (missing parts from reference TRBV7-2 and TRBJ2-6): GAGVSQSPSNKVTEKGKDVELRCDPISGHTALYWYRQSLGQGLEFLIYFQGNSAPDKSGLPSDRFSAERTGGSVSTLTIQRTQQEDSAVYLCASSSESGANVLTFGAGSRLTVL.